This TCR beta chain was identified in a study of cytomegalovirus exposure and HLA in healthy donors. Points from the study as a whole: Accurate prediction of HLA-A and HLA-B alleles (for most subjects) was reportedly achieved from TCR beta sequences. Later on, analysis showed that most CMV-associated TCR beta chains appeared to be HLA-restricted. V- and J-gene trimming of TCR beta was linked (in a later analysis) to a missense DCLRE1C variant. CMV serostatus alone was available as immune exposure information.

The V gene's germline CDR1 is SGHTA and CDR2 FQGNSA. The CDR3 contains 16 residues. The V and J ends lost 3 bases and 1 base, in that order; junction bases with no gene match: 5. Amplification used 60 Vbeta primers and 13 Jbeta primers. Libraries were prepared by immunoSEQ multiplex PCR; TCRdb keeps only in-frame clonotypes and omits some of them. The sample gives around 31,000 clones, about 87% of which show up once; around 2.5% is in the top ten. In the case of this clone: Its antigen remains unidentified.

This receptor was obtained from a boy between 10 and 17 years old in good health and CMV-seronegative. V usage is TRBV7-2 and J usage is TRBJ1-5; 8 positions match TRBD1. Sequenced material: PBMCs. CDR3 bases: TGTGCCAGCAGCTTGCGGACAGGGTTCAGCAATCAGCCCCAGCATTTT. Protein product: CASSLRTGFSNQPQHF.